Given below is one TCR beta chain in context. This entry comes from a study of blood T cell repertoires in COVID-19. Trimming took 1 base from V and 5 from J, leaving 17 bases between them. This CDR3 contains 16 residues. Per the germline V gene, CDR1 is LNHDA and CDR2 is SQIVND (reference sequence). Measured with immunoSEQ multiplex PCR; TCRdb has only the in-frame clones, and not every one. The sample has 75,000 to 100,000 clones, about 87% seen once; the top ten hold approximately 15%. This chain links TRBV19 with TRBJ1-1; no firm D call. Sequencing was done on a sample of peripheral blood. This clonotype originated in a human donor in a cohort sampled during active COVID-19. The DNA of the CDR3 is TGTGCCAGTAGTATAGCTCCTTTCCCGATCGGGACTGAAGCTTTCTTT. Its protein is CASSIAPFPIGTEAFF. Using reference TRBV19 and TRBJ1-1 for the parts outside the CDR3, the full variable domain is DGGITQSPKYLFRKEGQNVTLSCEQNLNHDAMYWYRQDPGQGLRLIYYSQIVNDFQKGDIAEGYSVSREKKESFPLTVTSAQKNPTAFYLCASSIAPFPIGTEAFFGQGTRLTVV.